These 26 T cell receptor beta chains were all obtained from the same sample, sequenced in a study of blood T cells in healthy people across ages. For the second PCR, which ran for roughly 7 to 11 cycles, a sample-barcoded 5' primer and a J-beta primer mix were used. TCRdb redid the calling of the 5' RACE reads with MiXCR, one entry per CDR3 protein. This sample has 800,000 or so distinct CDR3 sequences, with approximately 25% found just once. This same sample was also taken into another study, of T cells of mothers and their children.

Sequencing was carried out using blood. The receptors shown here come from a boy between 10 and 17 years old in good health.

The rearrangement joins TRBV6-2 or TRBV6-3 to TRBJ2-3; D is undetermined. V dropped 0 bases and J dropped 0 bases, with 7 bases sitting between them. The CDR3 spans 15 residues. Germline V gives CDR1 MNHEY, CDR2 SVGEGT. The CDR3 here is CASSYSAASTDTQYF. The CDR3 DNA reads as TGTGCCAGCAGTTACTCGGCAGCTAGCACAGATACGCAGTATTTT.

This clonotype was observed a few times. This chain connects TRBV5-5 to TRBJ2-4, with 10 positions matching TRBD1. V lost 3 bases and J lost 4; bases outside the gene matches: 10. Germline V gene sequence: CDR1 SGHKS, CDR2 YYEKEE (reference sequence). The CDR3 has 17 residues. Here the CDR3 DNA reads TGTGCCAGCAGCTCTTATCGACAGGGGGCTTTGAAAAACATTCAGTACTTC. This codes for CASSSYRQGALKNIQYF. Together with reference TRBV5-5 and TRBJ2-4, the CDR3 gives the full variable domain: DAGVTQSPTHLIKTRGQQVTLRCSPISGHKSVSWYQQVLGQGPQFIFQYYEKEERGRGNFPDRFSARQFPNYSSELNVNALLLGDSALYLCASSSYRQGALKNIQYFGAGTRLSVL.

The CDR3 DNA sequence: TGTGCCAGCAGTTCTCACTTCCTGTACAATGAGCAGTTCTTC. Its translation: CASSSHFLYNEQFF. The chain is built from TRBV6-2 or TRBV6-3 and TRBJ2-1; D uncertain. Trimming left V 4 bases short and J 4 bases short, with 11 bases between. The CDR3 has 14 amino acids. Germline V gene lookup returns CDR1 MNHEY and CDR2 SVGEGT.

This clonotype was counted only a few times. CDR3 amino acids: CASGWTGRGEQYF. CDR3 DNA sequence: TGTGCCAGCGGATGGACAGGAAGGGGCGAGCAGTACTTC. V usage is TRBV6-5 and J usage is TRBJ2-7; 7 bases align to TRBD1. Germline CDR1 MNHEY, CDR2 SVGAGI. CDR3 length: 13 residues. V was clipped by 8 bases and J by 6 bases; unmatched bases: 10.

As DNA, the CDR3 is TGCGCCAGCAAATCCCGGACAGGGGGCACAGATACGCAGTATTTT. Its protein is CASKSRTGGTDTQYF. The chain uses TRBV5-1 and TRBJ2-3, with TRBD1 matching 9 bases. CDR3 length: 15 amino acids. V was clipped by 6 bases and J by 1 base; unmatched bases: 6. Germline V CDR1 and CDR2: SGHRS, YFSETQ.

This sequence joins TRBV9 and TRBJ1-4; D not resolved. From germline, CDR1 is SGDLS and CDR2 YYNGEE. V was shortened by 0 bases and J by 0 bases, with 3 bases between the two germline ends. This CDR3 comprises 14 residues. The CDR3: CASSVDPTNEKLFF. The CDR3 DNA reads TGTGCCAGCAGCGTAGACCCAACTAATGAAAAACTGTTTTTT.

V and J are TRBV4-3 and TRBJ2-7, with 8 bases aligning to TRBD1. The trim removed 4 bases at V and 1 base at J, leaving 12 bases unmatched. Germline CDR1 is LGHNA and CDR2 is YSLEER. The CDR3 spans 17 residues. CDR3 sequence: CASSRKYQQGDSYEQYF. The CDR3 bases are TGCGCCAGCAGCCGAAAATACCAACAGGGGGATTCCTACGAGCAGTACTTC.

This clonotype was counted only a few times. The chain links TRBV15 to TRBJ2-2, with TRBD2 matching over 7 bases. J gave up 4 bases and V 0 bases, and 8 bases lay outside the gene matches. The CDR3 is 17 residues long. The V gene's germline CDR1 is LNHNV and CDR2 YYDKDF (reference sequence). The CDR3: CATSRDRAGAGTGELFF. CDR3 nucleotides: TGTGCCACCAGCAGAGATCGGGCGGGAGCGGGCACCGGGGAGCTGTTTTTT.

This clonotype occurred a few times. The rearrangement uses TRBV10-3 and TRBJ2-5; D is unclear. Trimming shortened V by 5 bases and J by 1 base, and 14 bases separated the two germline ends. CDR3 length equals 15 residues. CDR1 is ENHRY, CDR2 SYGVKD, per germline. DNA of the CDR3: TGTGCCATCAGTCACGATCGACCGGGCCAAGAGACCCAGTACTTC. This codes for CAISHDRPGQETQYF.

The CDR3 loop is CASSYPGQTYEQYF. Here the CDR3 DNA reads TGTGCCAGCAGTTACCCGGGACAGACCTACGAGCAGTACTTC. This chain uses TRBV7-9 with TRBJ2-7; 7 nucleotides align to TRBD1. There are 14 residues in the CDR3. J was trimmed by 2 bases and V by 6 bases; bases with no gene match: 7. In germline, CDR1 is SEHNR, CDR2 FQNEAQ (reference sequence).

The CDR3 DNA reads TGCAGTGCTAGAGTTCGGCAGACAAACACTGAAGCTTTCTTT. This encodes CSARVRQTNTEAFF. The V and J genes are TRBV20-1 and TRBJ1-1; unclear D gene. V was trimmed by 1 base and J by 2 bases, leaving 11 bases between them. Germline V gene data show CDR1 as DFQATT and CDR2 as SNEGSKA (reference sequence). The CDR3 is 14 residues long.

V is TRBV6-2 or TRBV6-3 and J is TRBJ1-4; D ambiguous. V gave up 4 bases and J gave up 8 bases, with 20 bases separating them. This CDR3 is 16 amino acids long. Germline V CDR1 and CDR2: MNHEY, SVGEGT. The CDR3 protein is CASSSLSTPPREKLFF. As DNA, the CDR3 is TGTGCCAGCAGTTCCTTATCGACACCGCCGAGGGAAAAACTGTTTTTT.

This clonotype was picked up a small number of times. The chain couples TRBV4-1 to TRBJ2-5, with D possibly being TRBD2 (5 bases). V dropped 1 base and J dropped 3 bases, with 9 bases sitting between them. The germline V gene has CDR1 MGHRA and CDR2 YSYEKL. The CDR3 is made up of 14 amino acids. As DNA, the CDR3 is TGCGCCAGCAGCCAAGCCGCCGGGGAAGAGACCCAGTACTTC. This gives the protein CASSQAAGEETQYF.

V usage is TRBV29-1 and J usage is TRBJ2-3, with 10 bases identical to TRBD1. There are 13 residues in the CDR3. After removal of 7 bases from V and 5 bases from J, the junction contained 6 bases not matched to a gene. CDR1 and CDR2 (germline): SQVTM, ANQGSEA. CDR3 protein: CSAGTGDGDTQYF. CDR3 bases: TGCAGCGCTGGGACAGGGGACGGAGATACGCAGTATTTT.

The chain has TRBV12-3 or TRBV12-4 and TRBJ1-6, with D tentatively TRBD1 (5 bases). The CDR3 extends over 14 amino acids. Trimming removed 3 bases at V and 9 bases at J, with 12 bases between. The CDR3 is CASSFGQGGSPLHF. CDR3 bases: TGTGCCAGCAGTTTTGGGCAGGGAGGTTCACCCCTCCACTTT.

V gene TRBV14 combines with J gene TRBJ1-2, with TRBD1 identical over 7 bases. V lost 3 bases, J lost 1 base, and 5 bases stayed unmatched. Germline assignment: CDR1 SGHDN and CDR2 FVKESK. CDR3 length: 15 residues. The CDR3 region has the DNA TGTGCCAGCAGCCAGGGGACAGCATTTAACTATGGCTACACCTTC. It translates to CASSQGTAFNYGYTF.

J is TRBJ2-3 and V is TRBV3-1; possible D gene TRBD2, 6 bases. The germline CDR1 and CDR2 sequences are LGHDT and YNNKEL (reference sequence). V was shortened by 1 base and J by 2 bases, with 13 bases between the two germline ends. The CDR3 is 16 amino acids. The CDR3 sequence: CASSQGRGLHTDTQYF. In DNA form, the CDR3 reads TGTGCCAGCAGCCAAGGGCGGGGACTCCACACAGATACGCAGTATTTT.

The chain links TRBV7-9 to TRBJ2-2; no definite D call. Germline values: CDR1 SEHNR, CDR2 FQNEAQ (reference sequence). With 4 bases removed from V and 0 bases from J, the gap between germline ends came to 9 bases. The CDR3 loop spans 15 amino acids. CDR3: CASSYQTPNTGELFF. The DNA for the CDR3 is TGTGCCAGCAGCTACCAGACCCCGAACACCGGGGAGCTGTTTTTT.

V usage is TRBV28 and J usage is TRBJ1-5; D might be TRBD1 (6 bases). The CDR3 contains 15 residues. The germline V gene has CDR1 MDHEN and CDR2 SYDVKM. Trimming stripped 5 bases from V and 0 bases from J, with 11 bases between. The chain's CDR3 is CASSQTGFSNQPQHF. DNA for the CDR3: TGTGCCAGCAGTCAAACAGGGTTTAGCAATCAGCCCCAGCATTTT.

This clonotype has more than one count but fewer than ten. J is TRBJ2-6 and V is TRBV29-1; no clear D. V lost 5 bases and J lost 0, with 11 bases in between. The CDR3 totals 15 residues. CDR1 is SQVTM and CDR2 is ANQGSEA in the germline V gene. DNA of the CDR3: TGCAGCGTTTTTCCAGGAAACTCTGGGGCCAACGTCCTGACTTTC. This sequence encodes CSVFPGNSGANVLTF.

The rearrangement joins TRBV20-1 to TRBJ2-1, with 7 bases fitting TRBD2. Looked up from germline, CDR1 is DFQATT and CDR2 is SNEGSKA (reference sequence). The length of the CDR3 is 15 residues. Losses at the gene ends were 3 bases for V and 2 bases for J; bases not matched to a gene: 7. The CDR3: CSASPSGATYNEQFF. CDR3 nucleotides: TGCAGTGCTAGTCCCAGCGGGGCCACCTACAATGAGCAGTTCTTC.

The V call is TRBV4-1, the J call TRBJ1-1; D gene unclear. Trimming left V 0 bases short and J 2 bases short, with 7 bases between. Germline loops: CDR1 MGHRA, CDR2 YSYEKL. The CDR3 contains 14 residues. In DNA form, the CDR3 reads TGCGCCAGCAGCCAAGATAGGAGAAACACTGAAGCTTTCTTT. It codes for CASSQDRRNTEAFF.

In this sample, this clonotype turned up a few times. V is TRBV4-1 and J is TRBJ2-7, with 15 bases fitting TRBD2. Trimming took 3 bases from V and 6 from J; bases not matched to a gene: 15. Germline V CDR1 and CDR2: MGHRA, YSYEKL. This CDR3 contains 19 residues. For the CDR3, the DNA is TGCGCCAGCAGCCAGCTGAACTACGGACTAGCGGGAGGGTTGGTCGAGCAGTACTTC. Amino acid sequence: CASSQLNYGLAGGLVEQYF.

This clonotype was seen only a few times. The V and J genes are TRBV20-1 and TRBJ2-5; 7 bases map to TRBD2. The DNA end is a closer match to TRBJ2-1, so the J assignment may be wrong. The CDR3 is made up of 17 amino acids. Germline V lookup: CDR1 DFQATT, CDR2 SNEGSKA (reference sequence). The chain's CDR3 is CSARDLRLAGGNNEQFF. DNA of the CDR3: TGCAGTGCTAGAGATCTGAGACTAGCCGGGGGAAACAATGAGCAGTTCTTC.

The CDR3: CASSPISANQPQHF. The DNA of the CDR3 is TGTGCCAGCAGCCCTATTTCGGCCAATCAGCCCCAGCATTTT. The V gene is TRBV2, the J gene TRBJ1-5; unclear D gene. Germline-derived CDR1 and CDR2 are SNHLY and FYNNEI. CDR3 size: 14 residues. V shed 6 bases and J shed 3 bases, with 12 bases lying between them.

This chain uses TRBV7-9 with TRBJ1-1; D gene unclear. CDR1 is SEHNR, CDR2 FQNEAQ, per germline (reference sequence). V was clipped by 3 bases and J by 8 bases, with 10 bases between them. The CDR3 sequence is 12 residues long. This chain's CDR3 is CASSFGQYEAFF. DNA of the CDR3: TGTGCCAGCAGCTTCGGCCAATACGAAGCTTTCTTT. Combining the CDR3 with reference TRBV7-9 and TRBJ1-1 gives the whole variable domain DTGVSQNPRHKITKRGQNVTFRCDPISEHNRLYWYRQTLGQGPEFLTYFQNEAQLEKSRLLSDRFSAERPKGSFSTLEIQRTEQGDSAMYLCASSFGQYEAFFGQGTRLTVV.